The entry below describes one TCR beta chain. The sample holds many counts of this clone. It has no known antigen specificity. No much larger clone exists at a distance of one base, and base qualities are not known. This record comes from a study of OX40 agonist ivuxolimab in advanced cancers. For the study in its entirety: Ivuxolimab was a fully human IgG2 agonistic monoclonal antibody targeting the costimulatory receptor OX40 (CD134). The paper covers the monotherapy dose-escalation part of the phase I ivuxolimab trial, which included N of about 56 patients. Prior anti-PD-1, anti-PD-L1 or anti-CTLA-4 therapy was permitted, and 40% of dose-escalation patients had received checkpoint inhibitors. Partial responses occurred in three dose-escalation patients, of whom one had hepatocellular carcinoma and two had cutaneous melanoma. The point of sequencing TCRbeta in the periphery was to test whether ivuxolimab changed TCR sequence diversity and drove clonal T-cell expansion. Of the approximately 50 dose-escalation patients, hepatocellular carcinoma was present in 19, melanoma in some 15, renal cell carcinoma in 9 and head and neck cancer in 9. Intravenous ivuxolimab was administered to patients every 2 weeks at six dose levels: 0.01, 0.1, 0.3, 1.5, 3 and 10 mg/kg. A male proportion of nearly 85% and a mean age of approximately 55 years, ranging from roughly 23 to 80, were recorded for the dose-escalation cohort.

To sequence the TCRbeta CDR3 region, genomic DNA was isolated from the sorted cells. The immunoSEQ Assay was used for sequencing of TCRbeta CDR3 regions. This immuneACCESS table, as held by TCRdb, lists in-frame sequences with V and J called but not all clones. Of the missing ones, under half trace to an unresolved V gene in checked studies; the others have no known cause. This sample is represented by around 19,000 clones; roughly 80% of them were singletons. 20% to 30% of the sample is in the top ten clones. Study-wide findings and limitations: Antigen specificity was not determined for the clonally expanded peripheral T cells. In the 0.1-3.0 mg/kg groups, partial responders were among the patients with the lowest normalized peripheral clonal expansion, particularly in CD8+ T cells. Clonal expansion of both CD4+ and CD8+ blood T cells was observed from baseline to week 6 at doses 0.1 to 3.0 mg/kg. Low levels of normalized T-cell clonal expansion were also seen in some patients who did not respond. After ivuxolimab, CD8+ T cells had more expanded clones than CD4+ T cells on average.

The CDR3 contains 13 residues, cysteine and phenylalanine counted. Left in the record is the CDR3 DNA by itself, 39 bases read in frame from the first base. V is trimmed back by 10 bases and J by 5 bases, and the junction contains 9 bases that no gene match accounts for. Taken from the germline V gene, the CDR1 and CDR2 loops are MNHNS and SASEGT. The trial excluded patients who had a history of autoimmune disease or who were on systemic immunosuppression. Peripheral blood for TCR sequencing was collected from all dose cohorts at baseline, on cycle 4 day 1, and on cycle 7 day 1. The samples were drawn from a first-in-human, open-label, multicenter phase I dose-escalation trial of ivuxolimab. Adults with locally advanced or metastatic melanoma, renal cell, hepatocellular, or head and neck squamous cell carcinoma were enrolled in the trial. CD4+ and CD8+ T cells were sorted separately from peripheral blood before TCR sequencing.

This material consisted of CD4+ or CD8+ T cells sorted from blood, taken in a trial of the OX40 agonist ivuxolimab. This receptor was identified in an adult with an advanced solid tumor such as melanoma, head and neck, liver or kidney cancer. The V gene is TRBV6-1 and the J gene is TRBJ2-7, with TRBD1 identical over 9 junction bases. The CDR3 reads CAIRDRDGDEQYF. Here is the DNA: TGTGCCATACGGGACAGGGATGGGGACGAGCAGTACTTC.